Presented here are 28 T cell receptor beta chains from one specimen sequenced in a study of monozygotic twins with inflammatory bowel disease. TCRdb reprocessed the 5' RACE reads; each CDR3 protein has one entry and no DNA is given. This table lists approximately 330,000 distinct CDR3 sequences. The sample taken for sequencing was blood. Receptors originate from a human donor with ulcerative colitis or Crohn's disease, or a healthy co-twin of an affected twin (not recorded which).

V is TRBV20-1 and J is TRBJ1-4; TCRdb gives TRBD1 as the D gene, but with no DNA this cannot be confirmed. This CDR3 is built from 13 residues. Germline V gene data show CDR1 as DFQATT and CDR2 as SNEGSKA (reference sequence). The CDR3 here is CSAQGTGSEKLFF.

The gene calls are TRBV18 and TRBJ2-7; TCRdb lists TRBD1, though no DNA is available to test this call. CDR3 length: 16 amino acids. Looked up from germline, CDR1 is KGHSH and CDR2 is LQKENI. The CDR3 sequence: CASSPRDRGQSYEQYF.

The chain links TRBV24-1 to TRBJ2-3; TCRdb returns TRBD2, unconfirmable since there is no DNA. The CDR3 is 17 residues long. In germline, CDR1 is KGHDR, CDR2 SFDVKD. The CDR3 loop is CATSDPGTEGWTDTQYF.

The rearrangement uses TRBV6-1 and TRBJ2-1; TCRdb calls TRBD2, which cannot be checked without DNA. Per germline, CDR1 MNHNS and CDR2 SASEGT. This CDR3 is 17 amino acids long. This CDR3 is CASRDGLAGDPYNEQFF.

CDR3 region: CASRSVGDWTDTQYF. The rearrangement joins TRBV5-1 to TRBJ2-3; TCRdb selects TRBD1, and the lack of DNA leaves this call unchecked. The CDR3 totals 15 residues. Germline V gives CDR1 SGHRS, CDR2 YFSETQ.

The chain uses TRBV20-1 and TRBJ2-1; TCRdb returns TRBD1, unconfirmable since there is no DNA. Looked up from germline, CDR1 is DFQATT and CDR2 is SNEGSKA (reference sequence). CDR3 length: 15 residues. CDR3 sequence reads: CSARVPGWGNGEQFF.

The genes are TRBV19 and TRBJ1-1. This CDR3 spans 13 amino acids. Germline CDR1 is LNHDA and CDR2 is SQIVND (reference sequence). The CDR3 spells CASTNGSGGRAFF.

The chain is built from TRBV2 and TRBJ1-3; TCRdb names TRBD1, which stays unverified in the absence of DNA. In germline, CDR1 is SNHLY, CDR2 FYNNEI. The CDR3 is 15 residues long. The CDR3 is CAAKTGSDSGNTIYF.

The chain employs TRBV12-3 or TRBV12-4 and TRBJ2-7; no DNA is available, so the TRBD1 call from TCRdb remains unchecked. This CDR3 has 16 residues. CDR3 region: CASSPSWDREAYEQYF.

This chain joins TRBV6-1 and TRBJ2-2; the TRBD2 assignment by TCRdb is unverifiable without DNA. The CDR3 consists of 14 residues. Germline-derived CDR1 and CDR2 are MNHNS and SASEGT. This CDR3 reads CASSVVAGESRLFF.

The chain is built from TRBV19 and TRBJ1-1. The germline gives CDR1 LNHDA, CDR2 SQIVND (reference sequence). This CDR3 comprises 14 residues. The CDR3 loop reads CASSILEPNPEAFF.

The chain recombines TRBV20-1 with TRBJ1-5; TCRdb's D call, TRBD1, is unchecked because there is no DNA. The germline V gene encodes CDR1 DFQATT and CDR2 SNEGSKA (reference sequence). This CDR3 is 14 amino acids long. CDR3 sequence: CSAPGGQTNLPQHF.

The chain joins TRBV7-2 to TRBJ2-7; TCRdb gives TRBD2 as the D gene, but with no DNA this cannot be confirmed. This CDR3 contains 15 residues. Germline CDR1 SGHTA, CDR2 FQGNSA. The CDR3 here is CASSLEASGDYEQYF.

CDR3: CASSLSSGGTTDTQYF. The V call is TRBV7-2, the J call TRBJ2-3; TCRdb's D gene call, TRBD2, goes unchecked for lack of DNA. This CDR3 spans 16 amino acids. Germline V gene sequence: CDR1 SGHTA, CDR2 FQGNSA.

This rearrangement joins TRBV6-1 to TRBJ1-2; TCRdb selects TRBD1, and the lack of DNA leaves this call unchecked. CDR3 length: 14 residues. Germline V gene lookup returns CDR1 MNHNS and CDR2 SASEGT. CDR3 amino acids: CASSEAAGVYGYTF.

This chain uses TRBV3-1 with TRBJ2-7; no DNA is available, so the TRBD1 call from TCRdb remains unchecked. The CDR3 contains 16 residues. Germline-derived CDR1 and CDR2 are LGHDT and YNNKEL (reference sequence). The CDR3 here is CASSESGTGGSYEQYF.

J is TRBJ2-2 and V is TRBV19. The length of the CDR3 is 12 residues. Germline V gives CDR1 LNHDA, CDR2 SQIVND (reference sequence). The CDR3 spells CASSTGSGELFF. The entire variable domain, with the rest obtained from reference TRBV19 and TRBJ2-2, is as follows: DGGITQSPKYLFRKEGQNVTLSCEQNLNHDAMYWYRQDPGQGLRLIYYSQIVNDFQKGDIAEGYSVSREKKESFPLTVTSAQKNPTAFYLCASSTGSGELFFGEGSRLTVL.

This chain's CDR3 is CASSPRRSLAEQLPYEQYF. This chain joins TRBV5-1 and TRBJ2-7. The CDR3 is 19 amino acids. Germline V gene data show CDR1 as SGHRS and CDR2 as YFSETQ.

The CDR3 loop reads CASRIDGGNQPQHF. The chain recombines TRBV5-1 with TRBJ1-5. The germline gives CDR1 SGHRS, CDR2 YFSETQ. This CDR3 is 14 amino acids long.

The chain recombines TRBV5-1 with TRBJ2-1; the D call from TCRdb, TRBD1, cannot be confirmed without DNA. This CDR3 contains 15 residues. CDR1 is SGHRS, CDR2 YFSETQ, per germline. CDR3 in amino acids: CASSRPGPILNEQFF.

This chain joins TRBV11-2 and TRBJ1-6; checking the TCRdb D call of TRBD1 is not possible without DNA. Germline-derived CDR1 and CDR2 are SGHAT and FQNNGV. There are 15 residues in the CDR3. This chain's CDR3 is CASSSPQGRQSPLHF.

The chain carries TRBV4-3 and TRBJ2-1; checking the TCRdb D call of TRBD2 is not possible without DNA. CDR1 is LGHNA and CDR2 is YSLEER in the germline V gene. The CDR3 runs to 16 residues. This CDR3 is CASSQDWGAVYNEQFF.

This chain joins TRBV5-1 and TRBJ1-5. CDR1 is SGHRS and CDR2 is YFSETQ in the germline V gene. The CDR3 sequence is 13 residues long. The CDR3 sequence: CASSAELGQPQHF.

The CDR3 protein is CSAQTSGVETQYF. The chain couples TRBV20-1 to TRBJ2-5; TCRdb calls TRBD2, which cannot be checked without DNA. The CDR3 sequence is 13 residues long. Germline CDR1 is DFQATT and CDR2 is SNEGSKA (reference sequence).

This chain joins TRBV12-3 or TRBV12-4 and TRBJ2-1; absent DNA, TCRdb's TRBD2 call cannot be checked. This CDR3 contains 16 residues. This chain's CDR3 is CASSRPGRGGRYEQFF.

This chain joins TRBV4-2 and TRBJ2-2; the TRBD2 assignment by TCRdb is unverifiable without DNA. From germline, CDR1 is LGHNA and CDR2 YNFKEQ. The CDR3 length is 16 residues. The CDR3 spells CASSQETSGSTGELFF.

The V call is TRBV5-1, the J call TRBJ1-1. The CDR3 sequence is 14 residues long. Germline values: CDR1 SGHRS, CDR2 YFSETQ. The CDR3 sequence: CASSLTAGNTEAFF.

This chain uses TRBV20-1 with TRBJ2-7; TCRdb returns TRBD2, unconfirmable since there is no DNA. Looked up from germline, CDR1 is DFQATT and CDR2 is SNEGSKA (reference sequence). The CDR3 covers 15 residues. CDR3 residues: CSAWPARAEAYEQYF.